Listed below are T cell receptor beta chains from one sample, sequenced in a study of shared clonotypes between healthy human individuals. Sequencing used immunoSEQ multiplex PCR; TCRdb keeps in-frame clones, though not all of them. The repertoire has some 1 million clones, roughly 70% of them found once; the top ten carry over 1.3%. Specimen: memory CD4+ T cells sorted from blood. The receptors stem from a man between 18 and 29 years old in good health. The CDR3 runs from the conserved cysteine through the conserved F or W. Each record gives: clone size, V gene, J gene, D gene, CDR3 protein, CDR3 DNA. A D gene is named only where the DNA matches it firmly. Clone sizes are given selectively: once, few, many, or a class where the clone is expanded.

clone size: NA; V gene: TRBV9; J gene: TRBJ2-7; D gene: TRBD2; CDR3 protein: CASSALLAGVAEQYF; CDR3 DNA: TGTGCCAGCAGCGCCCTGCTAGCGGGAGTTGCCGAGCAGTACTTC
clone size: NA; V gene: TRBV4-3; J gene: TRBJ1-2; D gene: TRBD1; CDR3 protein: CASSAMTGSGYTF; CDR3 DNA: TGCGCCAGCAGCGCGATGACAGGGTCTGGCTACACCTTC
clone size: NA; V gene: TRBV5-1; J gene: TRBJ2-7; D gene: TRBD1; CDR3 protein: CASSRGQFYEQYF; CDR3 DNA: TGCGCCAGCAGCAGGGGACAGTTCTACGAGCAGTACTTC
clone size: NA; V gene: TRBV6-1; J gene: TRBJ2-6; D gene: NA; CDR3 protein: CASSEPGEGANVLTF; CDR3 DNA: TGTGCCAGCAGTGAGCCGGGGGAAGGGGCCAACGTCCTGACTTTC
clone size: NA; V gene: TRBV30; J gene: TRBJ1-3; D gene: NA; CDR3 protein: CAWSASAFSGNTIYF; CDR3 DNA: TGTGCCTGGAGTGCTTCTGCTTTCTCTGGAAACACCATATATTTT
clone size: many; V gene: TRBV5-1; J gene: TRBJ2-7; D gene: NA; CDR3 protein: CASSSRREPYEQYF; CDR3 DNA: TGCGCCAGCAGCTCCCGCAGGGAGCCCTACGAGCAGTACTTC
clone size: NA; V gene: TRBV20-1; J gene: TRBJ2-7; D gene: NA; CDR3 protein: CSASGLYEQYF; CDR3 DNA: TGCAGTGCTAGTGGTCTTTATGAGCAGTACTTC
clone size: NA; V gene: TRBV5-6; J gene: TRBJ1-1; D gene: TRBD1; CDR3 protein: CASSLKQGANTEAFF; CDR3 DNA: TGTGCCAGCAGCTTGAAACAGGGGGCGAACACTGAAGCTTTCTTT
clone size: NA; V gene: TRBV30; J gene: TRBJ2-7; D gene: NA; CDR3 protein: CAWKPSGFHEQYF; CDR3 DNA: TGTGCCTGGAAACCTTCGGGGTTCCACGAGCAGTACTTC
clone size: NA; V gene: TRBV7-9; J gene: TRBJ2-5; D gene: NA; CDR3 protein: CASSLAITGQETQYF; CDR3 DNA: TGTGCCAGCAGCTTAGCGATAACAGGGCAAGAGACCCAGTACTTC
clone size: NA; V gene: TRBV10-3; J gene: TRBJ2-3; D gene: NA; CDR3 protein: CAISERVRTDTQYF; CDR3 DNA: TGTGCCATCAGTGAGCGGGTAAGAACAGATACGCAGTATTTT
clone size: NA; V gene: TRBV5-6; J gene: TRBJ1-2; D gene: NA; CDR3 protein: CASTFRGGGYTF; CDR3 DNA: TGTGCCAGCACCTTCAGGGGCGGAGGCTACACCTTC
clone size: many; V gene: TRBV2; J gene: TRBJ2-7; D gene: TRBD1; CDR3 protein: CASIGDRGHEQYF; CDR3 DNA: TGTGCCAGCATTGGAGACAGGGGGCACGAGCAGTACTTC
clone size: NA; V gene: TRBV11-2; J gene: TRBJ1-2; D gene: NA; CDR3 protein: CASSLAEGPYTF; CDR3 DNA: TGTGCCAGCAGCTTAGCGGAGGGGCCGTACACCTTC
clone size: NA; V gene: TRBV9; J gene: TRBJ2-5; D gene: TRBD1; CDR3 protein: CASSVAQGVSGETQYF; CDR3 DNA: TGTGCCAGCAGCGTAGCTCAGGGGGTATCGGGAGAGACCCAGTACTTC
clone size: NA; V gene: TRBV7-2; J gene: TRBJ1-5; D gene: TRBD1; CDR3 protein: CASSTGDRAGDNQPQHF; CDR3 DNA: TGTGCCAGCAGCACAGGGGATAGGGCAGGCGACAATCAGCCCCAGCATTTT